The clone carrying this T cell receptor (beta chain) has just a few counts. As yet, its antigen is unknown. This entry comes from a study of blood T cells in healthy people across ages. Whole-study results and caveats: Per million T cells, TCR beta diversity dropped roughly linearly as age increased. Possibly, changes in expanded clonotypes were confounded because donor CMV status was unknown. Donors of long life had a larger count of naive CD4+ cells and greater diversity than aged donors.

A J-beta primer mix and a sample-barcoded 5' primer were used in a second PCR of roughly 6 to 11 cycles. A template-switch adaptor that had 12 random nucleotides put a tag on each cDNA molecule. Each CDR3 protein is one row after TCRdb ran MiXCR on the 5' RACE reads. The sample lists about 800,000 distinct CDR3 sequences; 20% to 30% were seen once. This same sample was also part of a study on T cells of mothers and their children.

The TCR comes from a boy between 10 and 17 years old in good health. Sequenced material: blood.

The CDR3 coding sequence is TGCGCCAGCAGCCAGACAGGGGGCTCCTTGGGGTATGGCTACACCTTC. It encodes CASSQTGGSLGYGYTF. The genes are TRBV4-3 and TRBJ1-2; 10 bases align to TRBD1. V lost 3 bases to trimming and J lost 5 bases; unmatched junction nucleotides: 9. The germline V gene encodes CDR1 LGHNA and CDR2 YSLEER. CDR3 size: 16 residues.